The 18 T cell receptor beta chains in this list originate from one sample, sequenced in a study of OX40 agonist ivuxolimab in advanced cancers. Using immunoSEQ multiplex PCR, the repertoire was profiled, and TCRdb retains in-frame clones only, with some absent. Here the sample spans under 200,000 clones, roughly 94% being singletons. Sequencing was performed on CD4+ or CD8+ T cells sorted from blood, taken in a trial of the OX40 agonist ivuxolimab. All receptors derive from an adult with an advanced solid tumor such as melanoma, head and neck, liver or kidney cancer.

The chain employs TRBV5-4 and TRBJ2-2; 11 positions match TRBD2. Germline trimming cut 3 bases from V and 0 bases from J; bases unmatched to any gene: 1. CDR3 length: 16 amino acids. The V gene's germline CDR1 is SGHNT and CDR2 YYREEE (reference sequence). The CDR3 DNA sequence: TGTGCCAGCAGCTCGGGACTAGCGGCGAACACCGGGGAGCTGTTTTTT. It encodes CASSSGLAANTGELFF.

The sample holds one count of this clone. The V and J genes are TRBV28 and TRBJ1-5; no definite D call. This CDR3 comprises 13 residues. The V and J ends lost 5 bases and 4 bases respectively, with 9 bases between them. Germline V gene data show CDR1 as MDHEN and CDR2 as SYDVKM. CDR3 coding DNA: TGTGCCAGCAGTCGGCCCGCAAATCAGCCCCAGCATTTT. This translates into CASSRPANQPQHF.

The chain employs TRBV6-1 and TRBJ1-2, with 7 bases identical to TRBD1. CDR3 length: 15 residues. V gave up 5 bases and J gave up 0 bases; unmatched junction bases: 6. Germline values: CDR1 MNHNS, CDR2 SASEGT. This CDR3 reads CASSFDRAANYGYTF. As DNA, the CDR3 is TGTGCCAGCAGTTTTGACAGGGCCGCTAACTATGGCTACACCTTC.

The chain employs TRBV7-2 and TRBJ2-5; 8 nucleotides align to TRBD1. The CDR3 is made up of 14 amino acids. Trimming at V came to 5 bases and at J to 7 bases, leaving 9 bases not matched to a gene. Germline V gene sequence: CDR1 SGHTA, CDR2 FQGNSA. CDR3 bases: TGTGCCAGCAGCCGGACAGGGCTGTTCGGGACCCAGTACTTC. Its translation is CASSRTGLFGTQYF.

Comments on this clone: The sample holds other DNA sequences that translate to the same CDR3. The chain is built from TRBV4-1 and TRBJ1-2; TRBD1 might be the D (5 bases). This CDR3 has 16 residues. The germline V gene encodes CDR1 MGHRA and CDR2 YSYEKL. The V gene lost 1 base and the J gene lost 8 bases, with 20 bases spanning the gap. CDR3 in DNA: TGCGCCAGCAGCCAAGTGGGGGGGACGGGTCGGCGAGGCTACACCTTC. Translation: CASSQVGGTGRRGYTF.

The V and J genes are TRBV7-2 and TRBJ2-7; TRBD1 is a possible D gene (6 bases). The V gene's germline CDR1 is SGHTA and CDR2 FQGNSA. The CDR3 is 14 residues long. The V end lost 5 bases, the J end lost 3 bases, and 14 bases lay between the germline ends. CDR3 amino acids: CASSLSGDGYEQYF. CDR3 nucleotides: TGTGCCAGCAGCCTATCAGGGGACGGCTACGAGCAGTACTTC.

The V gene is TRBV4-1, the J gene TRBJ1-2; D not resolved. CDR3 length: 15 residues. The V end was cut by 0 bases, the J end by 2 bases, with 10 bases between. Germline V gene data show CDR1 as MGHRA and CDR2 as YSYEKL. This CDR3 is CASSQEGGRNYGYTF. The CDR3 bases are TGCGCCAGCAGCCAAGAGGGTGGCAGAAACTATGGCTACACCTTC.

The chain couples TRBV5-6 to TRBJ1-5; D not certain. This CDR3 comprises 15 residues. Between the trimmed V and J ends, which lost 6 bases and 0 bases, there was a span of 13 bases. Germline V gene lookup returns CDR1 SGHDT and CDR2 YYEEEE. The CDR3 loop reads CASTRQANSNQPQHF. CDR3 nucleotide sequence: TGTGCCAGCACCCGGCAGGCTAATAGCAATCAGCCCCAGCATTTT.

About this clone: This CDR3 is also generated by other DNA sequences in the sample. The rearrangement links TRBV27 to TRBJ1-3; the D is unclear. Germline CDR1 reads MNHEY; CDR2 reads SMNVEV (reference sequence). V gave up 2 bases and J gave up 0 bases, with 5 bases separating them. CDR3 length: 14 residues. The CDR3 DNA reads TGTGCCAGCAGTTTACGGGGCTCTGGAAACACCATATATTTT. Protein: CASSLRGSGNTIYF.

The chain recombines TRBV5-4 with TRBJ1-1, with D hard to call. The CDR3 has 14 amino acids. Germline values: CDR1 SGHNT, CDR2 YYREEE (reference sequence). Trimming took 1 base from V and 0 from J, leaving 7 bases between them. CDR3 in amino acids: CASSLLPMNTEAFF. The CDR3 bases are TGTGCCAGCAGCTTGTTGCCTATGAACACTGAAGCTTTCTTT.

The chain recombines TRBV7-2 with TRBJ1-4; D is possibly TRBD1 (6 bases). The CDR3 loop spans 14 amino acids. V was clipped by 4 bases and J by 4 bases, with 10 bases between them. CDR1 is SGHTA, CDR2 FQGNSA, per germline. CDR3 protein: CASSSDRNNEKLFF. In DNA form, the CDR3 reads TGTGCCAGCAGCTCGGACAGAAATAATGAAAAACTGTTTTTT.

V is TRBV7-9 and J is TRBJ1-4; perhaps TRBD1 as D (5 bases). Deletions cut 5 bases from V and 0 bases from J, with 10 bases between. The CDR3 extends over 15 amino acids. Germline-derived CDR1 and CDR2 are SEHNR and FQNEAQ (reference sequence). The CDR3 spells CASSPRQSTNEKLFF. The CDR3 nucleotides are TGTGCCAGCAGCCCTAGACAGTCAACTAATGAAAAACTGTTTTTT.

The chain joins TRBV4-3 to TRBJ1-1; 8 bases are a match to TRBD1. The CDR3 loop spans 17 amino acids. Germline trimming cut 0 bases from V and 1 base from J; bases unmatched to any gene: 7. Germline V gene lookup returns CDR1 LGHNA and CDR2 YSLEER. This CDR3 reads CASSQEGWGQANTEAFF. CDR3 coding DNA: TGCGCCAGCAGCCAAGAAGGCTGGGGACAGGCGAACACTGAAGCTTTCTTT.

The chain joins TRBV9 to TRBJ2-4, with 7 bases fitting TRBD1. The germline gives CDR1 SGDLS, CDR2 YYNGEE. This CDR3 contains 13 residues. The junction had 1 base not matched to a gene; V was cut back by 2 bases and J by 5 bases. CDR3 in amino acids: CASSVDRQNIQYF. CDR3 bases: TGTGCCAGCAGCGTGGACAGGCAAAACATTCAGTACTTC. The complete variable domain, with remaining parts taken from reference TRBV9 and TRBJ2-4, reads DSGVTQTPKHLITATGQRVTLRCSPRSGDLSVYWYQQSLDQGLQFLIQYYNGEERAKGNILERFSAQQFPDLHSELNLSSLELGDSALYFCASSVDRQNIQYFGAGTRLSVL.

The chain recombines TRBV7-6 with TRBJ1-1; D unresolved. CDR1 and CDR2 (germline): SGHVS, FNYEAQ. Trimming took off 3 bases at V and 3 bases at J, with 11 bases between the two ends. The CDR3 loop spans 14 amino acids. The CDR3 reads CASSLRRGYTEAFF. The CDR3 DNA reads as TGTGCCAGCAGCTTGCGAAGAGGTTACACTGAAGCTTTCTTT.

The chain links TRBV7-9 to TRBJ1-1; TRBD1 matches 10 bases. CDR3 length equals 13 residues. The J segment lost 11 bases and the V segment lost 2 bases, leaving 5 bases of the junction unmatched. Per germline, CDR1 SEHNR and CDR2 FQNEAQ (reference sequence). The CDR3 DNA reads TGTGCCAGCAGCTTACGCGGACAGGGGGGTGCTTTCTTT. Its translation is CASSLRGQGGAFF.

This chain links TRBV7-2 with TRBJ2-5, with no clear D. V lost 2 bases to trimming and J lost 2 bases, with 3 bases between them. The germline gives CDR1 SGHTA, CDR2 FQGNSA. The CDR3 consists of 12 residues. The DNA of the CDR3 is TGTGCCAGCAGCTTATGGCAAGAGACCCAGTACTTC. It codes for CASSLWQETQYF.

The V gene is TRBV6-1, the J gene TRBJ2-2; D remains unclear. This CDR3 is 13 amino acids long. V was cut by 7 bases and J by 6 bases, with 12 bases left in between. CDR1 is MNHNS and CDR2 is SASEGT in the germline V gene. Here the CDR3 DNA reads TGTGCCAGCAACCAGGTCTACGCCGGGGAGCTGTTTTTT. This gives the protein CASNQVYAGELFF.